Described below is a single T cell receptor beta chain sequence and its context. What it recognizes is unknown. Only in-frame clones appear in the TCRdb table, and some are missing; sequencing was by immunoSEQ multiplex PCR. The sample has around 130,000 clones, 85% to 95% seen once. This specimen belongs to a study of T cell responses to AZD1222 COVID-19 vaccine. Findings of the study overall: CD4 TCRs covered the whole spike, strongest at regions 160-218 and 743-854. The study sampled repertoires only after the peak T cell response. The reported proportion of spike-specific TCRs targeting unmutated variant regions was nearly half.

CDR1 and CDR2 from the germline V gene are SQVTM and ANQGSEA. Trimming took off 5 bases at V and 2 bases at J, with 10 bases between the two ends. The CDR3 has 12 residues. Sequencing used peripheral blood, obtained on day 0 of AZD1222 vaccination. V and J are TRBV29-1 and TRBJ2-7; the D gene is possibly TRBD2 (5 bases). This receptor was taken from an adult in good health. In DNA form, the CDR3 reads TGCAGCGTTAGAGGGTCCACCTACGAGCAGTACTTC. This encodes CSVRGSTYEQYF.